The 3 T cell receptor beta chains below all came from one sample that was sequenced in a study of cytomegalovirus exposure and HLA in healthy donors. 13 Jbeta primers and 60 Vbeta primers were used for the PCR. Libraries were prepared by immunoSEQ multiplex PCR; TCRdb keeps only in-frame clonotypes and omits some of them. The sample lists fewer than 250,000 clones; roughly 77% were seen once. Material for sequencing was PBMCs. Every receptor here comes from a middle-aged man in good health and CMV-seropositive.

This clone was detected a few times. This chain connects TRBV5-1 to TRBJ2-7; TRBD2 aligns across 12 bases. The V and J ends lost 1 base and 7 bases, in that order; junction bases with no gene match: 6. Germline V gives CDR1 SGHRS, CDR2 YFSETQ. The length of the CDR3 is 15 residues. CDR3 protein: CASSLRTSGVEEQYF. For the CDR3, the DNA is TGCGCCAGCAGCTTGAGGACTAGCGGGGTGGAGGAGCAGTACTTC.

CDR3 nucleotide sequence: TGTGCCAGCAGCCAAGGAGTGTATAAAACAGATACGCAGTATTTT. This encodes CASSQGVYKTDTQYF. The chain joins TRBV14 to TRBJ2-3; D gene ambiguous. This CDR3 region has 15 residues. Per the germline V gene, CDR1 is SGHDN and CDR2 is FVKESK. V dropped 1 base and J dropped 3 bases, with 11 bases sitting between them.

The chain has TRBV5-1 and TRBJ2-7; 12 bases agree with TRBD2. Germline V gene sequence: CDR1 SGHRS, CDR2 YFSETQ. This CDR3 has 17 amino acids. V gave up 0 bases and J gave up 6 bases; unmatched junction bases: 10. The CDR3 loop is CASSLVGTSGSRGEQYF. The CDR3 region has the DNA TGCGCCAGCAGCTTGGTCGGGACTAGCGGGTCCAGGGGCGAGCAGTACTTC.